Each of the 8 T cell receptor beta chains below was sequenced from the same sample in a study of T cell responses to AZD1222 COVID-19 vaccine (dated by TCRdb to the early 2020s). The time point label, read with the paper, signifies: about 28 days (+/-7) after the second vaccine dose. The library was made by the immunoSEQ multiplex PCR assay. Sourced from immuneACCESS, this table was stored by TCRdb with only in-frame sequences that have V and J called. A share of the clones is absent; for the studies checked, an unresolved V gene accounts for under half, and the remainder has no known explanation. The sample table shows around 140,000 clones, and almost 95% are seen once. 9.3% of the sample goes to the ten largest clones. Source: peripheral blood, taken 28 days after the second AZD1222 dose. The receptors here all came from an adult who received the AZD1222 COVID-19 vaccine.

This rearrangement joins TRBV23-1 to TRBJ1-2; TRBD1 aligns across 7 bases. TRBV23-1 is an ORF, and what it does is uncertain. This CDR3 has 15 amino acids. Trimming removed 2 bases from V and 2 bases from J; junction bases left unmatched: 5. The CDR3 bases are TGCGCCAGCAGTCAAGGACAGGCTCGGAACTATGGCTACACCTTC. This gives the protein CASSQGQARNYGYTF.

The chain combines TRBV5-1 with TRBJ1-5, with 8 positions matching TRBD1. Trimming removed 0 bases from V and 1 base from J; junction bases left unmatched: 3. The CDR3 has 16 amino acids. Germline V gene lookup returns CDR1 SGHRS and CDR2 YFSETQ. CDR3 in amino acids: CASSLDAGGSNQPQHF. CDR3 bases: TGCGCCAGCAGCTTGGATGCAGGGGGCAGCAATCAGCCCCAGCATTTT.

This chain links TRBV19 with TRBJ1-1; TRBD1 is a possible D gene (6 bases). V was shortened by 3 bases and J by 1 base, with 12 bases between the two germline ends. CDR3 length: 15 amino acids. Per germline, CDR1 LNHDA and CDR2 SQIVND (reference sequence). The CDR3 here is CASSMGGRQNTEAFF. CDR3 coding DNA: TGTGCCAGTAGTATGGGGGGCAGGCAGAACACTGAAGCTTTCTTT.

This clone was seen only once. The chain has TRBV7-2 and TRBJ1-4; 8 bases map to TRBD1. The length of the CDR3 is 14 residues. With V trimmed by 5 bases and J by 8 bases, 7 bases remained unmatched. Germline V gives CDR1 SGHTA, CDR2 FQGNSA. The chain's CDR3 is CASSRGQGGEKLFF. The CDR3 DNA is TGTGCCAGCAGCAGAGGACAGGGCGGGGAAAAACTGTTTTTT.

This chain uses TRBV15 with TRBJ1-5, with D hard to call. The CDR3 is 18 residues long. Trimming removed 0 bases at V and 3 bases at J, with 18 bases between. Germline CDR1 LNHNV, CDR2 YYDKDF (reference sequence). The CDR3 DNA is TGTGCCACCAGCAGAGATGATGGGATAGGCCTGATCAATCAGCCCCAGCATTTT. Translated, it gives CATSRDDGIGLINQPQHF.

The V call is TRBV14, the J call TRBJ1-6; 10 bases line up with TRBD1. With 5 bases clipped from V and 0 bases from J, the junction kept 13 bases outside the gene matches. The CDR3 length is 20 residues. Per the germline V gene, CDR1 is SGHDN and CDR2 is FVKESK. DNA of the CDR3: TGTGCCAGCAGCGGATCTTCGGGACAGGGGCTAAGCTCCTATAATTCACCCCTCCACTTT. Its translation: CASSGSSGQGLSSYNSPLHF.

J is TRBJ2-2 and V is TRBV9; D uncertain. V gave up 3 bases and J gave up 0 bases, with 6 bases separating them. This CDR3 comprises 14 residues. Germline CDR1 reads SGDLS; CDR2 reads YYNGEE. The CDR3: CASSEYPNTGELFF. The CDR3 region has the DNA TGTGCCAGCAGCGAGTATCCGAACACCGGGGAGCTGTTTTTT.

The gene calls are TRBV4-2 and TRBJ1-6, with 8 bases matching TRBD1. CDR3 size: 16 residues. Germline loops: CDR1 LGHNA, CDR2 YNFKEQ. Germline trimming cut 0 bases from V and 6 bases from J; bases unmatched to any gene: 4. CDR3 coding DNA: TGTGCCAGCAGCCAAGACCGGACAGGGCCTAATTCACCCCTCCACTTT. Protein product: CASSQDRTGPNSPLHF.